The T cell receptor (beta chain) under discussion was sequenced for a study of lung T cells in sarcoidosis with Löfgren's syndrome (dated by TCRdb to about 2017). For context, the study as a whole: Sarcoidosis was described as a granulomatous, mainly pulmonary disease marked by CD4+ T cell accumulation in bronchoalveolar lavage fluid. The repertoire analyses concentrated on Lofgren's syndrome patients. What the authors observed across the whole study: The study only suggested recognition of a sarcoidosis-associated antigen, and the antigen remained putative and unidentified. In alphabeta pairing analysis, TRAV12-1 preferentially paired with TRBV2, and these paired TCRs showed CDR3 homology. TRAV12-1 and TRBV2 CDR3 motifs were reported to be shared among multiple Löfgren's syndrome patients, suggesting public CD4+ TCR repertoires. TRAV12-1 and TRBV2 were reported as the most expanded V gene segments in Löfgren's syndrome patients compared with control subjects.

TCRdb records Illumina MiSeq as the sequencer. TCRdb reanalyzed the raw reads on its own, using fastp at Q25 for trimming and MiXCR for clone calling, and kept in-frame beta chains. Rows with one shared CDR3 protein collapse into an entry with the most common genes and DNA. This sample gives tens of thousands of distinct CDR3 sequences in total; 21% of them show up just once. The ten largest account for around 2.3% of the sample. Reading the germline V gene (reference sequence) gives CDR1 DFQATT and CDR2 SNEGSKA. Cut back by 3 bases and 3 bases, the V and J ends lie 15 bases apart. The CDR3 measures 14 amino acids from cysteine to phenylalanine. The only DNA kept is the CDR3, 42 bases in frame from the first base. This clonotype counts as medium-sized (0.01 to 0.1%). There is no known antigen for this receptor. Qualities for individual bases were not recorded, and no much larger clone is one base off.

The specimen sequenced was CD4+ T cells from PBMCs. The receptor comes from a human donor with sarcoidosis (Löfgren's syndrome or another form), or a control subject (not recorded which). In this chain, TRBV20-1 is recombined with TRBJ2-7; the D gene cannot be named for sure. CDR3 region: CSASDPKQSYEQYF. The nucleotide sequence is TGCAGTGCTAGCGACCCAAAACAGAGCTACGAGCAGTACTTC.